This T cell receptor (beta chain) was recovered during a study of blood T cell repertoires in COVID-19. In the study overall: Collection of acute and convalescent COVID-19 samples took place in the United States, Italy and Spain. T cells, B-cell-depleted T cells, or PBMCs provided the cDNA or gDNA that served as material.

In the authors' workflow: Estimation of nucleated cell counts was performed using reference gene primer amplification. TCRdb's copy holds only in-frame clones and misses some; the assay was immunoSEQ multiplex PCR. That table is the source of V, J and clone size, and D and trimming were worked out from the DNA. The table lists about 140,000 clones, about four fifths of them singletons. Germline V CDR1 and CDR2: MGHRA, YSYEKL. This CDR3 region has 15 residues. The V end lost 4 bases, the J end lost 4 bases, and 16 bases lay between the germline ends. Sequenced sample: peripheral blood. The sequence came from a human donor in a cohort sampled during active COVID-19. The chain couples TRBV4-1 to TRBJ1-2; D perhaps matches TRBD1 (6 bases). In DNA form, the CDR3 reads TGCGCCAGCAGCCCTGGGATTAGGACAGTCTATGGCTACACCTTC. This sequence encodes CASSPGIRTVYGYTF.